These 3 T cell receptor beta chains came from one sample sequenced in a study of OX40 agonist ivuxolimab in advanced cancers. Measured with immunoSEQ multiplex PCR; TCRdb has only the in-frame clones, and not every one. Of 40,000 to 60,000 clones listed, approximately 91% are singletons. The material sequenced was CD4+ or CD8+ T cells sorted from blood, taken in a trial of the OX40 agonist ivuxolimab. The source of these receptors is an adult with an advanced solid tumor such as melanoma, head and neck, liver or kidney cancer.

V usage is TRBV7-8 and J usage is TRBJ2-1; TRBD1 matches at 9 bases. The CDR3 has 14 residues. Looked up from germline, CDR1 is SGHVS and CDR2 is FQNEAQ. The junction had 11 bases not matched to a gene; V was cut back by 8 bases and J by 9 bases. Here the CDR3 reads CASGTGTMWSEQFF. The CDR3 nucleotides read TGTGCCAGCGGGACAGGGACAATGTGGAGTGAGCAGTTCTTC. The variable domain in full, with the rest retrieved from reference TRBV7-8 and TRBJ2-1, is GAGVSQSPRYKVAKRGQDVALRCDPISGHVSLFWYQQALGQGPEFLTYFQNEAQLDKSGLPSDRFFAERPEGSVSTLKIQRTQQEDSAVYLCASGTGTMWSEQFFGPGTRLTVL.

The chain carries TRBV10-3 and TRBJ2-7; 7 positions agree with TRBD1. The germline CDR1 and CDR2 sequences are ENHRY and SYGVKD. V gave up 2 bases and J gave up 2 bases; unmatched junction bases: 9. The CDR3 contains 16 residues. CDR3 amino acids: CAISEAGQDQTYEQYF. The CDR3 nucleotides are TGTGCCATCAGTGAGGCCGGACAGGACCAGACCTACGAGCAGTACTTC.

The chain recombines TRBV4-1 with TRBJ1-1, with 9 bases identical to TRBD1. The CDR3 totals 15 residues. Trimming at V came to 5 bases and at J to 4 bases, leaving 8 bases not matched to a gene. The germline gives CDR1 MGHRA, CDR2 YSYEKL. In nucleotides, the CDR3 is TGCGCCAGCAGCGACTCACAGGGGGCTGCCACTGAAGCTTTCTTT. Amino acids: CASSDSQGAATEAFF.